This is a list of T cell receptor beta chains from one sample in a study of sequential checkpoint blockade in melanoma. Measured with immunoSEQ multiplex PCR; TCRdb has only the in-frame clones, and not every one. The sample holds several thousand clones, 28% seen once. The sample in question was tumor tissue (inferred from file names), obtained from a patient given nivolumab and ipilimumab in sequence. The receptors were sampled from a human donor with melanoma. The CDR3 runs from the conserved cysteine through the conserved F or W. A D gene is named only where the DNA matches it firmly. Size tells how often a clone was seen (once, few, many) or the class of an expanded clone, and some rows leave it out.

clone_size j_call d_call v_call cdr3_aa cdr3_nt
. TRBJ1-5 TRBD1 TRBV6-8 CASSSAGTGRSNQPQHF TGTGCCAGCAGTTCCGCCGGGACAGGGCGAAGCAATCAGCCCCAGCATTTT
. TRBJ1-4 . TRBV16 CASSQSRTEVEKLFF TGTGCCAGCAGCCAATCGAGGACTGAAGTTGAAAAACTGTTTTTT
few TRBJ1-2 . TRBV30 CAWSVRQGNRNYGYTF TGTGCCTGGAGTGTACGGCAGGGCAATAGGAACTATGGCTACACCTTC
. TRBJ2-2 . TRBV1 CASSQARWKGTHTGELFF TGCGCCAGCAGCCAAGCGAGGTGGAAGGGGACCCACACCGGGGAGCTGTTTTTT
few TRBJ1-3 . TRBV16 CASSRAGGNTIYF TGTGCCAGCAGCCGTGCGGGAGGAAACACCATATATTTT
few TRBJ1-4 TRBD1 TRBV19 CASSSLQGSNEKLFF TGTGCCAGTAGCAGTTTACAGGGGTCTAATGAAAAACTGTTTTTT
. TRBJ2-7 . TRBV18 CASSPGTGDYEQYF TGTGCCAGCTCACCAGGGACCGGAGACTACGAGCAGTACTTC
few TRBJ1-1 . TRBV9 CASSVRGSAEAFF TGTGCCAGCAGCGTAAGGGGGAGTGCTGAAGCTTTCTTT
. TRBJ2-2 . TRBV11-3 CASSSYRDTGELFF TGTGCCAGCAGCTCGTACAGGGATACCGGGGAGCTGTTTTTT
. TRBJ2-7 . TRBV29-1 CSVEDRWDPGRVGEQYF TGCAGCGTTGAAGATCGTTGGGACCCCGGTAGAGTAGGCGAGCAGTACTTC
. TRBJ2-1 . TRBV6-8 CASSPMYNEQFF TGTGCCAGCAGTCCTATGTACAATGAGCAGTTCTTC
. TRBJ2-1 TRBD1 TRBV6-8 CASSNVWDRGNEQFF TGTGCCAGCAGTAACGTCTGGGACAGGGGAAATGAGCAGTTCTTC
few TRBJ1-1 . TRBV11-3 CASSHPLIQGVNTEAFF TGTGCCAGCAGCCACCCCCTAATACAGGGAGTGAACACTGAAGCTTTCTTT
few TRBJ1-3 . TRBV6-8 CASMRQVGHTIYF TGTGCCAGCATGAGGCAGGTAGGACACACCATATATTTT
few TRBJ2-2 . TRBV11-3 CASSQSGWAGELFF TGTGCCAGCAGTCAATCGGGGTGGGCCGGGGAGCTGTTTTTT
. TRBJ2-1 . TRBV5-1 CASSLGERGYNEQFF TGCGCCAGCAGCTTGGGGGAGAGGGGCTACAATGAGCAGTTCTTC
. TRBJ2-3 . TRBV6-8 CAISGGLGLSTDTQYF TGTGCCATCAGTGGGGGACTCGGACTGAGCACAGATACGCAGTATTTT
. TRBJ1-1 . TRBV18 CASSPEKTALNTEAFF TGTGCCAGCTCACCCGAAAAGACAGCTCTGAACACTGAAGCTTTCTTT
. TRBJ2-1 TRBD2 TRBV27 CASRPAGTSGRLDEQFF TGTGCCAGCAGACCCGCCGGGACTAGCGGGAGGTTGGATGAGCAGTTCTTC
. TRBJ2-1 TRBD2 TRBV18 CASSLSSGVNNEQFF TGTGCCAGCTCACTTTCGAGCGGGGTAAACAATGAGCAGTTCTTC
few TRBJ2-1 TRBD2 TRBV11-3 CASSLGLAGHYNEQFF TGTGCCAGCAGCTTAGGGCTAGCGGGACACTACAATGAGCAGTTCTTC
. TRBJ1-2 . TRBV11-3 CASSLMGPLGHGYTF TGTGCCAGCAGCCTAATGGGACCCCTAGGGCATGGCTACACCTTC
. TRBJ2-3 . TRBV15 CATSRDKATDTQYF TGTGCCACCAGCAGAGATAAAGCCACAGATACGCAGTATTTT
. TRBJ2-7 TRBD2 TRBV14 CASSLRTSGGGRPYEQYF TGTGCCAGCAGCCTCCGGACTAGCGGGGGAGGGCGACCCTACGAGCAGTACTTC
. TRBJ2-5 . TRBV2 CASKGPGETQYF TGTGCCAGCAAGGGGCCGGGAGAGACCCAGTACTTC
few TRBJ1-5 . TRBV11-3 CASSQGGEGNQPQHF TGTGCCAGCAGCCAAGGGGGTGAGGGGAATCAGCCCCAGCATTTT
few TRBJ2-5 . TRBV18 CASSPPNTQETQYF TGTGCCAGCTCACCACCTAACACCCAAGAGACCCAGTACTTC
. TRBJ2-1 TRBD2 TRBV5-1 CATGKGGTSENNEQFF TGCGCCACCGGAAAAGGGGGGACTAGCGAGAACAATGAGCAGTTCTTC
. TRBJ1-1 . TRBV19 CASSIGGRAEAFF TGTGCCAGTAGTATAGGGGGTAGAGCTGAAGCTTTCTTT
. TRBJ2-3 . TRBV18 CASSPSTDTQYF TGTGCCAGCTCACCTAGCACAGATACGCAGTATTTT
many TRBJ2-3 . TRBV11-3 CASSGRRTEIRPSTDTQYF TGTGCCAGCAGCGGTCGTCGGACAGAGATAAGACCTAGCACAGATACGCAGTATTTT
. TRBJ2-4 . TRBV6-8 CASSPESNIQYF TGTGCCAGCAGTCCAGAGTCAAACATTCAGTACTTC
few TRBJ2-1 TRBD2 TRBV9 CASSVALLAGVGAPYNEQFF TGTGCCAGCAGCGTAGCTCTACTAGCGGGAGTGGGGGCCCCCTACAATGAGCAGTTCTTC
many TRBJ2-7 . TRBV11-3 CASSLEGGPYEQYF TGTGCCAGCAGCTTAGAGGGGGGTCCCTACGAGCAGTACTTC
medium-sized TRBJ2-7 TRBD2 TRBV11-3 CASSFGLAGLFEQYF TGTGCCAGCAGCTTCGGGCTAGCGGGACTCTTCGAGCAGTACTTC
few TRBJ2-7 TRBD2 TRBV5-1 CASSSLAGTSYEQYF TGCGCCAGCAGCTCGTTAGCGGGAACTTCCTACGAGCAGTACTTC
few TRBJ2-1 . TRBV6-7 CASTPSGTYNEQFF TGTGCCAGCACACCCAGTGGAACCTACAATGAGCAGTTCTTC
. TRBJ2-3 TRBD1 TRBV30 CAYDRGGDTQYF TGTGCCTACGACAGGGGGGGAGATACGCAGTATTTT
. TRBJ2-7 . TRBV25-1 CASSPLATYEQYF TGTGCCAGCAGTCCTTTGGCCACCTACGAGCAGTACTTC
. TRBJ2-5 TRBD1 TRBV5-1 CASSFGTGGETQYF TGCGCCAGCAGCTTTGGGACAGGGGGAGAGACCCAGTACTTC
. TRBJ2-2 . TRBV11-3 CASSIKQNTGELFF TGTGCCAGCAGCATCAAACAGAACACCGGGGAGCTGTTTTTT
. TRBJ1-1 . TRBV5-1 CASSWESGFGTEAFF TGCGCCAGCAGCTGGGAGTCAGGGTTCGGCACTGAAGCTTTCTTT
many TRBJ2-7 . TRBV11-3 CASSLGPRQGSEQYF TGTGCCAGCAGCTTAGGTCCCCGGCAGGGGTCCGAGCAGTACTTC
. TRBJ2-5 TRBD1 TRBV14 CASSPYATGGRETQYF TGTGCCAGCAGCCCGTACGCGACAGGGGGGAGAGAGACCCAGTACTTC
few TRBJ2-1 . TRBV6-8 CASRQDLTSIGQFF TGTGCCAGCAGACAAGACTTGACCAGCATAGGGCAGTTCTTC
. TRBJ2-5 . TRBV9 CASSEGQGWETQYF TGTGCCAGCAGCGAGGGGCAGGGTTGGGAGACCCAGTACTTC
many TRBJ2-7 . TRBV6-8 CASSPIDSRLSYEQYF TGTGCCAGCAGTCCGATAGACAGCCGCCTCTCCTACGAGCAGTACTTC
few TRBJ1-2 . TRBV11-3 CASSLGGGPFYGYTF TGTGCCAGCAGCTTAGGAGGGGGGCCTTTCTATGGCTACACCTTC
. TRBJ1-5 TRBD1 TRBV19 CASIPGQGVYSNQPQHF TGTGCCAGTATCCCGGGACAGGGGGTTTATAGCAATCAGCCCCAGCATTTT
few TRBJ2-2 TRBD2 TRBV7-6 CASSSSRLAGGTGELFF TGTGCCAGCAGCTCAAGCAGACTAGCGGGAGGTACCGGGGAGCTGTTTTTT